This paragraph covers one T cell receptor (beta chain) sequence. Only in-frame clones appear in the TCRdb table, and some are missing; sequencing was by immunoSEQ multiplex PCR. The data show some 70,000 clones, 70% to 90% seen once. This sample stems from a study of OX40 agonist ivuxolimab in advanced cancers. CDR1 is SEHNR, CDR2 FQNEAQ, per germline (reference sequence). The CDR3 is 15 residues long. V lost 5 bases to trimming and J lost 6 bases, with 20 bases between them. The V gene is TRBV7-9, the J gene TRBJ2-7, with D perhaps TRBD1 (6 bases). The receptor was isolated from an adult with an advanced solid tumor such as melanoma, head and neck, liver or kidney cancer. The material was CD4+ or CD8+ T cells sorted from blood, obtained in a trial of the OX40 agonist ivuxolimab. The chain's CDR3 is CASSQLLGQIVEQYF. In nucleotides, the CDR3 is TGTGCCAGCAGCCAACTTCTCGGACAGATCGTCGAGCAGTACTTC.